This TCR beta chain was captured in a study of cytomegalovirus exposure and HLA in healthy donors. In the study overall: Drawn from HLA-typed donors, 80 million to 95 million unique TCRs were held in an early data release. General study points: Previously analyzed data showed that most TCR beta V segments were productive at a frequency of about 90% or about 30%. According to a later analysis, most TCR beta chains associated with CMV appeared HLA-restricted.

Comment on this clone: Antigen: not known.

Germline values: CDR1 SQVTM, CDR2 ANQGSEA. There are 18 residues in the CDR3. J gave up 8 bases and V 5 bases, and 16 bases lay outside the gene matches. PCR amplification relied on 60 Vbeta primers (plus 13 Jbeta primers). The repertoire was sequenced with immunoSEQ multiplex PCR; TCRdb's copy has only in-frame clones and lacks some. The sample shows about 250,000 clones, over 70% of them seen only once. The chain has TRBV29-1 and TRBJ2-1; 15 bases match TRBD2. This TCR was sampled from a girl aged 2 to 9 in good health and CMV-seronegative. Source material: PBMCs. CDR3 in amino acids: CSVTGTSGRILTLHEQFF. In DNA, the CDR3 is TGCAGCGTTACCGGGACTAGCGGGAGGATTCTTACATTACATGAGCAGTTCTTC.